This section outlines one T cell receptor beta chain sequence together with its context. This sample stems from a study of T cell changes during pregnancy in multiple sclerosis. The CDR3 contains 13 residues. The germline gives CDR1 LNHDA, CDR2 SQIVND (reference sequence). Trimming pared 5 bases from V and 6 bases from J, leaving 11 bases between. TCRdb's copy holds only in-frame clones and misses some; the assay was immunoSEQ multiplex PCR. The sample carries tens of thousands of clones, approximately 94% recorded once. The TCR originated in a female donor with multiple sclerosis, enrolled in a pregnancy study. The chain links TRBV19 to TRBJ1-5; D remains ambiguous. The sample consisted of peripheral blood, taken in the third trimester of pregnancy. The CDR3 sequence: CASSPPGSQPQHF. CDR3 bases: TGTGCCAGTAGTCCCCCTGGTAGTCAGCCCCAGCATTTT.